This note documents a single TCR beta chain sequence. It lacks a known antigen. Within one base of it there is no much larger clone, and no base qualities were kept. The germline V gene (reference sequence) sets CDR1 to WNHNN and CDR2 to SYGVQD. V lost 2 bases and J lost 13 bases; the stretch between them is 12 bases long. Including cysteine and phenylalanine, the CDR3 has 12 amino acids. Here the CDR3 DNA is all that survives: 36 bases in frame from base 1. To prepare the library, the immunoSEQ multiplex PCR assay was applied. Per the authors' processing: During preprocessing, nonproductive sequences were removed, as were CDR3s that did not start with C, did not end with F or W, or were shorter than 7 amino acids. The MANAFEST web app identified antigen-specific clonotypes based on expansion compared with the reference and other culture wells. A clone counted as positive if significantly expanded in 2 of 3 replicate wells versus the reference culture at FDR below 0.05. A further requirement for positive clones was significant expansion compared with all other tandem wells, along with an odds ratio above 5. After three terminal residues were trimmed from each end, CDR3 homology was quantified as pairwise Levenshtein distance using the stringdist R package. TCRdb limited this immuneACCESS table to in-frame rearrangements with V and J called. A share of clones is missing; checked studies link under half to unresolved V genes, and the rest is unexplained. V and J calls and clone size are those listed in that table; D and trimming were worked out from the DNA. This sample lists under 25,000 clones; 78% were detected once. Together, the top ten hold approximately 19% of the sample.

This specimen belongs to a study of CD4 T cells in relation to SARS-CoV-2 and coronaviruses (dated by TCRdb to 2020 to 2022). Regarding the complete study: The ViraFEST assay cultured PBMCs with antigen for 10 days, then sequenced TCR beta CDR3s to find antigen-specific clonal expansions. Patient-derived lymphoblastoid cell lines were used to map the HLA restriction of shared crossreactive spike epitopes. Expansion assays from other donors in the study were sequenced with a different, Illumina-based TCR-beta assay. The Adaptive Biotechnologies TCR-sequencing kit was used to sequence samples from a few pre-COVID donors and the naive versus memory experiments, while other data came from Illumina-based sequencing. An HIV-1 Nef peptide pool or a culture without peptide was used as the negative reference condition. At the level of individual TCR clonotypes, the study evaluated whether memory CD4+ T cells crossreact between the spike proteins of SARS-CoV-2 and those of common cold coronaviruses. General conclusions and limits of the study: Small numbers of patients and of tested TCRs limited the study. Crossreactivity analysis was centred on spike protein, so crossreactivity against other viral proteins was not assessed. In about two thirds of donors, memory CD4+ clonotypes turned up that crossrecognized SARS-CoV-2 and at least one common cold coronavirus spike. No donor contributed both pre-pandemic and post-infection samples, which limited tracing the source of pre-existing responses. Crossreactive clones showed significantly weaker SARS-CoV-2-driven expansion than monoreactive clones, consistent with antigenic imprinting.

CD4+ T cells from unexposed donors were collected before the COVID-19 pandemic (2011-2018). Following 10 days of culture, the EasySep CD4+ T cell isolation kit was used to isolate CD4+ T cells. Unexposed donor CD4+ T cells were tested for reactivity to SARS-CoV-2 S and N and four common cold coronavirus spike pools, as cell number allowed. About 1.8 million PBMCs per well were cultured in IMDM with about 4.9% human AB serum and about 9.2 IU/ml IL-2. Half of the culture medium was replaced with fresh IL-2-containing medium on days 3 and 7. Each peptide culture condition was generally run in triplicate replicate wells. Leukapheresis product for the unexposed donors was bought commercially. Ficoll-Paque PLUS gradient centrifugation was used to isolate PBMCs from either whole blood or leukapheresis product. The PBMCs went either fresh into the expansion assay or into cryopreservation at -140 degrees C. The QIAamp Micro DNA Kit was used to extract genomic DNA from the CD4+ T cells.

The chain employs TRBV10-1 and TRBJ2-1; the D gene identity is not certain. Sequencing was done on a sample of CD4+ T cells from PBMCs, cultured in vitro. The receptor's source is a human donor in good health. This receptor has the CDR3 CASSEMTTSQFF. At the DNA level, the sequence is TGCGCCAGCAGTGAGATGACGACCAGTCAGTTCTTC.